A selection of T cell receptor beta chains follows, all from one sample in a study of PD-1 blockade in classical Hodgkin lymphoma. Repertoires were generated with immunoSEQ multiplex PCR, while TCRdb's copy carries only in-frame clones and drops some. This table has some 84,000 clones, 80% to 95% appearing once. The source material was peripheral blood mononuclear cells (PBMCs), sampled before the second cycle of nivolumab. The receptors shown here come from a human donor with classical Hodgkin lymphoma. CDR3s include the opening cysteine and the closing phenylalanine or tryptophan. The order of the fields is V gene, clone size, D gene, J gene, CDR3 DNA, CDR3 protein. D genes are given only for firm matches. Expanded clones are given a class, and other clones once, few, many or no size at all.

TRBV5-4	-	TRBD1	TRBJ2-1	TGTGCCAGCAGCCCCAGGACAGGGTCCTACAATGAGCAGTTCTTC	CASSPRTGSYNEQFF
TRBV27	-	-	TRBJ1-3	TGTGCCAGCAAAAAACGATACGTGGGAGATAGTAACACCATATATTTT	CASKKRYVGDSNTIYF
TRBV5-1	once	TRBD1	TRBJ2-2	TGCGCCAGCAGCAACGGGACAGGGTACACCGGGGAGCTGTTTTTT	CASSNGTGYTGELFF
TRBV5-4	-	-	TRBJ2-1	TGTGCCAGCAGCTTGCCGAGGCTAGGGGTCTCGGGGGAGCAGTTCTTC	CASSLPRLGVSGEQFF
TRBV29-1	once	-	TRBJ1-2	TGCAGCGTTGAAGGAGCAGATGGCTACACCTTC	CSVEGADGYTF
TRBV7-9	-	-	TRBJ1-3	-	CASSTSVGHNENTIYF
TRBV5-6	-	-	TRBJ1-3	TGTGCCAGCAGCTTGGTCCCAGGCTCTGGAAACACCATATATTTT	CASSLVPGSGNTIYF
TRBV6-5	-	-	TRBJ2-7	TGTGCCAGCAGTGACTTTCAGGGCTACGAGCAGTACTTC	CASSDFQGYEQYF
TRBV28	once	-	TRBJ2-6	TGTGCCAGCAGTTTTCAGGTGGCTGGGGCCAACGTCCTGACTTTC	CASSFQVAGANVLTF
TRBV5-1	-	-	TRBJ2-7	TGCGCCAGCAGCTTGAGGGCGGGAACCTCCTACGAGCAGTACTTC	CASSLRAGTSYEQYF
TRBV27	-	TRBD1	TRBJ2-1	TGTGCCAGCCGCTGGGGACAGGGAAGCGGGAATGAGCAGTTCTTC	CASRWGQGSGNEQFF
TRBV19	-	-	TRBJ2-6	TGTGCCAGTAGTATTTTGACAACCCTCTCTGGGGCCAACGTCCTGACTTTC	CASSILTTLSGANVLTF
TRBV28	-	-	TRBJ1-2	TGTGCCAGCAGTTTAGAGGGAATGCGTGGCTACACCTTC	CASSLEGMRGYTF
TRBV28	-	-	TRBJ2-1	TGTGCCAGCACCTCGGGTAGAGTCCAGAACAATGAGCAGTTCTTC	CASTSGRVQNNEQFF
TRBV18	once	-	TRBJ2-3	TGTGCCAGCTCCAGAGTAGGCCCTCGGACAGATACGCAGTATTTT	CASSRVGPRTDTQYF
TRBV7-9	once	TRBD2	TRBJ2-1	TGTGCCAGCAGCTTACGGAGGGGGGGAAGCGGGAGGGTGCATGAGCAGTTCTTC	CASSLRRGGSGRVHEQFF
TRBV12-5	-	-	TRBJ2-2	TGTGCTAGTGGTTTGCCCCCCGAGGGTGACGGGGAGCTGTTTTTT	CASGLPPEGDGELFF
TRBV19	once	-	TRBJ2-1	TGTGCCAGTAGTATTGGTAATTGGCGAGGCCCCTACAATGAGCAGTTCTTC	CASSIGNWRGPYNEQFF
TRBV5-1	-	-	TRBJ1-1	TGCGCCAGCAGCTCCGGGGCCTTCCCAGGGAACACTGAAGCTTTCTTT	CASSSGAFPGNTEAFF
TRBV4-1	-	-	TRBJ2-7	TGCGCCAGCAGCCAAGAACCCCCCTGGATCGAGCAGTACTTC	CASSQEPPWIEQYF
TRBV5-1	once	-	TRBJ2-5	TGCGCCAGCAGCTCCTGGTCGGGGTTGGAGACCCAGTACTTC	CASSSWSGLETQYF
TRBV10-3	-	-	TRBJ2-7	TGTGCCACCTCGGGTAGCGGCTACGAGCAGTACTTC	CATSGSGYEQYF
TRBV29-1	-	TRBD1	TRBJ1-1	TGCAGCGCTTTTCCCGGGACAGGGCGTGGTGAAGCTTTCTTT	CSAFPGTGRGEAFF
TRBV5-1	-	-	TRBJ2-1	TGCGCCAGCAGCTTGGTGGGCCTCTCCTACAATGAGCAGTTCTTC	CASSLVGLSYNEQFF
TRBV27	-	-	TRBJ2-3	TGTGCCAGCAGTTTGTGGGACACAGATACGCAGTATTTT	CASSLWDTDTQYF
TRBV11-2	-	-	TRBJ2-3	TGTGCCAGCAGCTTAGTTGGGTTTAGCTTGGGCACAGATACGCAGTATTTT	CASSLVGFSLGTDTQYF
TRBV5-1	-	-	TRBJ1-4	TGCGCCAGCAGCTTGGAGTGGGGGCGGGAAAAACTGTTTTTT	CASSLEWGREKLFF
TRBV27	-	-	TRBJ2-5	TGTGCCAGCAGACTCTTTCCCGGGACCCAGACCCAGTACTTC	CASRLFPGTQTQYF
TRBV10-3	once	-	TRBJ2-6	TGTGCGACGGTCGGTTCTGGGGCCAACGTCCTGACTTTC	CATVGSGANVLTF
TRBV28	-	-	TRBJ1-2	TGTGCCAGCAGCCAGGGGAACTATGGCTACACCTTC	CASSQGNYGYTF
TRBV14	-	-	TRBJ2-1	TGTGCCAGCAGCCAAGGGACCGCCATCGGGCAGTTCTTC	CASSQGTAIGQFF
TRBV2	-	-	TRBJ1-4	TGTGCCAGCAGTGGAATGAGGGATTTGACTGAAAAACTGTTTTTT	CASSGMRDLTEKLFF
TRBV5-1	once	-	TRBJ2-2	TGCGCCAGCAGCTTTTTCCTTCAGCCTTACCTCGGTACGACCGGGGAGCTGTTTTTT	CASSFFLQPYLGTTGELFF
TRBV6-1	few	TRBD2	TRBJ2-7	TGTGCCAGCAGTACTGAAGCGGGAGGTACCTACGAGCAGTACTTC	CASSTEAGGTYEQYF
TRBV28	-	TRBD2	TRBJ2-7	TGTGCCAGCAAACCTAGCGGCACACCCTACGAGCAGTACTTC	CASKPSGTPYEQYF
TRBV6-5	once	-	TRBJ2-7	TGTGCCAGCAGTACCCGGGGCGGGGCCTCCTACGAGCAGTACTTC	CASSTRGGASYEQYF
TRBV5-6	-	-	TRBJ1-1	TGTGCCAGCAGCTTGGGAGGAAACACTGAAGCTTTCTTT	CASSLGGNTEAFF
TRBV28	-	-	TRBJ1-3	TGTGCCAGCACCTTGGGGTTGTGGGGTTCCGGAAACACCATATATTTT	CASTLGLWGSGNTIYF